This T cell receptor beta chain was captured in a study of T cell responses to AZD1222 COVID-19 vaccine. Only in-frame clones appear in the TCRdb table, and some are missing; sequencing was by immunoSEQ multiplex PCR. The table has around 150,000 clones, 75% to 85% seen once; the top ten hold 7.9%. Looked up from germline, CDR1 is MNHEY and CDR2 is SMNVEV (reference sequence). The CDR3 runs to 13 residues. Germline trimming cut 6 bases from V and 4 bases from J; bases unmatched to any gene: 5. The receptor comes from an adult who received the MenACWY meningococcal vaccine as a control. The V gene is TRBV27, the J gene TRBJ1-2; 7 bases map to TRBD1. Sequences were derived from peripheral blood, sampled 28 days after the second dose of the MenACWY control vaccine. In nucleotides, the CDR3 is TGTGCCAGCAGCATAACAGGGGCCTATGGCTACACCTTC. Residues: CASSITGAYGYTF.